The 5 T cell receptor beta chains reported below all come from one sample, sequenced in a study of pediatric ulcerative colitis. Clones were sequenced by immunoSEQ multiplex PCR, and TCRdb holds only the in-frame ones, with some missing. This sample has roughly 64,000 clones, with about nine tenths found just once. The specimen was blood. These receptors all come from a boy younger than 18 with severe ulcerative colitis.

The chain combines TRBV5-4 with TRBJ2-1; 8 bases are shared with TRBD2. CDR1 is SGHNT and CDR2 is YYREEE in the germline V gene (reference sequence). Germline trimming cut 4 bases from V and 6 bases from J; bases unmatched to any gene: 9. This CDR3 has 15 amino acids. The DNA for the CDR3 is TGTGCCAGCAGCCCTGGAGGGACTAGTTCCAATGAGCAGTTCTTC. This translates into CASSPGGTSSNEQFF.

The CDR3 here is CASSEAFGGNEQFF. The CDR3 DNA is TGTGCCAGCAGTGAAGCGTTCGGCGGGAATGAGCAGTTCTTC. The chain joins TRBV6-1 to TRBJ2-1; D may be TRBD2 (5 bases). Per germline, CDR1 MNHNS and CDR2 SASEGT. V dropped 0 bases and J dropped 7 bases, with 10 bases sitting between them. The CDR3 runs 14 residues.

In this sample, this clone turned up a few times. The CDR3 nucleotides read TGTGCCATCAGCGGACAGGACTATGGCTACACCTTC. Its protein is CAISGQDYGYTF. This chain joins TRBV10-3 and TRBJ1-2, with 7 bases matching TRBD1. After removal of 6 bases from V and 3 bases from J, the junction contained 1 base not matched to a gene. Germline V CDR1 and CDR2: ENHRY, SYGVKD. This CDR3 comprises 12 residues.

The chain joins TRBV27 to TRBJ2-1, with 7 bases fitting TRBD1. There are 13 residues in the CDR3. The trim removed 4 bases at V and 7 bases at J, leaving 4 bases unmatched. Germline V lookup: CDR1 MNHEY, CDR2 SMNVEV (reference sequence). The CDR3 DNA is TGTGCCAGCAGTTGGGACAGTTCAAATGAGCAGTTCTTC. It encodes CASSWDSSNEQFF.

The CDR3 coding sequence is TGTGCCAGCAGCCCCTTCCCTCTAGCGGGAGGGGTCACAGATACGCAGTATTTT. This gives the protein CASSPFPLAGGVTDTQYF. This chain joins TRBV11-2 and TRBJ2-3; 12 nucleotides align to TRBD2. Germline V gives CDR1 SGHAT, CDR2 FQNNGV. The CDR3 extends over 18 amino acids. The ends lost 5 bases at V and 2 bases at J; junction bases unmatched: 11.